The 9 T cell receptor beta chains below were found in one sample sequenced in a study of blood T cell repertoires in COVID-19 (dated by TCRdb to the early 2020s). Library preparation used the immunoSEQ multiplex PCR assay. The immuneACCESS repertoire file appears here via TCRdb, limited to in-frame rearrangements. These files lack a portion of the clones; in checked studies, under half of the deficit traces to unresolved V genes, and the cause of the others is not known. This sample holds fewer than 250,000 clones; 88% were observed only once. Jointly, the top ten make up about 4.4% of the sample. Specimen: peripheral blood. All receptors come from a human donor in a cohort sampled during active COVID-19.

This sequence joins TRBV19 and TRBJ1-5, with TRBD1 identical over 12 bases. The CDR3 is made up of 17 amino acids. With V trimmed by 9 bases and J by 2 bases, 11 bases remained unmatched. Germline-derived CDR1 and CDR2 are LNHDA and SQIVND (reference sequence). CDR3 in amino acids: CASRDRGPRSGNQPQHF. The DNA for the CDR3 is TGTGCCAGCAGGGACAGGGGGCCGCGAAGCGGCAATCAGCCCCAGCATTTT.

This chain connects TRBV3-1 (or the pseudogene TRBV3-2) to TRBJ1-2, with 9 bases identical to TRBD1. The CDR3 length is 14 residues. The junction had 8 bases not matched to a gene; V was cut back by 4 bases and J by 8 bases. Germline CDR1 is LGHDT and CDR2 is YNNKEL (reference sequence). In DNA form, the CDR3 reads TGTGCCAGCAGCCCAACTGGGACAGGGTCCGGCTACACCTTC. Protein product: CASSPTGTGSGYTF.

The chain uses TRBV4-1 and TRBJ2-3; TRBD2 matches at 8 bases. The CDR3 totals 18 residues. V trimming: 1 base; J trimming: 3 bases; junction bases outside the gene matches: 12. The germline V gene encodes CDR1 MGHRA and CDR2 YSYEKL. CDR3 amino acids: CASSQVGGSGETTDTQYF. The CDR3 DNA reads TGCGCCAGCAGCCAAGTCGGGGGTAGCGGGGAGACTACAGATACGCAGTATTTT.

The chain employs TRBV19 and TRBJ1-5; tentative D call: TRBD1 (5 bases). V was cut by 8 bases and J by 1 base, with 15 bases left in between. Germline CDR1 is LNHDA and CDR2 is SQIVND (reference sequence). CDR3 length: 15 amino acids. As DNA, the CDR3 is TGTGCCAGTGGGCCCGGGACTGAAAGCAATCAGCCCCAGCATTTT. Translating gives CASGPGTESNQPQHF.

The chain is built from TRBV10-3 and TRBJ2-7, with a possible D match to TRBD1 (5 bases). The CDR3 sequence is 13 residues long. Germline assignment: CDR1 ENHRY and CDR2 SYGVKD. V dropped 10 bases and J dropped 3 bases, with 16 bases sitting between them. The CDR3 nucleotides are TGTGCCACCTGGACACCTCCCTACTACGAGCAGTACTTC. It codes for CATWTPPYYEQYF.

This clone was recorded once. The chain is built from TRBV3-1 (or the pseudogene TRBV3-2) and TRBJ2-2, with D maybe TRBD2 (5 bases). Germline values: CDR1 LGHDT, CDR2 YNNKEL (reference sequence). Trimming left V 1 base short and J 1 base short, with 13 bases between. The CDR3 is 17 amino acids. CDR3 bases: TGTGCCAGCAGCCAAGTGGCGGGCAGCTGGAACACCGGGGAGCTGTTTTTT. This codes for CASSQVAGSWNTGELFF.

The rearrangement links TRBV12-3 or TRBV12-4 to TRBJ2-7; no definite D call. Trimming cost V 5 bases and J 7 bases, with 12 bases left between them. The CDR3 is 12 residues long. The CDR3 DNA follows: TGTGCCAGCAGTCTTGCTCTTCTAGAGCAGTACTTC. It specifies CASSLALLEQYF.

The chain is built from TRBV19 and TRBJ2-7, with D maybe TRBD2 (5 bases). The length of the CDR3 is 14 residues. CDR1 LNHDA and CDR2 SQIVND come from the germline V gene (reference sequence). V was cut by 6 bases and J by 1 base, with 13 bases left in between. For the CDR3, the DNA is TGTGCCAGTAGCTTCCGGGGTTTTTCCTACGAGCAGTACTTC. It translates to CASSFRGFSYEQYF.

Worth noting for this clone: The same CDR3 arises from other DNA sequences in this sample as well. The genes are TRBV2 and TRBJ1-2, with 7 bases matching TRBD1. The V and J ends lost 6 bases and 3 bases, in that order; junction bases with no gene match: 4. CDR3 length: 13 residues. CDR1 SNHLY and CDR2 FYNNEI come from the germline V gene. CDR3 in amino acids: CASRTGTDYGYTF. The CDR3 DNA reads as TGTGCCAGCAGGACCGGGACAGACTATGGCTACACCTTC.